The sequence of this TCR beta chain was determined in a study of response to subunit inactivated influenza vaccine. With V trimmed by 5 bases and J by 2 bases, 5 bases remained unmatched. This CDR3 is built from 16 residues. TCRdb analysed the RT-PCR reads with MiXCR anew, one entry per CDR3 protein. The table shows about 780,000 distinct CDR3 sequences, with approximately 17% occurring only once. This clonotype has a handful of counts. Its antigen is not known. Study-wide results and caveats: Authors suggested that a seasonal influenza vaccination recruits few new T cells each time.

This TCR came from a man aged 50 to 60 who received an inactivated influenza vaccine. The source material was PBMCs from blood, sampled roughly 5 days after vaccination. The chain carries TRBV12-3 or TRBV12-4 and TRBJ2-5; 13 positions match TRBD2. CDR3 nucleotide sequence: TGTGCCAGCAGTACACTAGCGGGGGGGCCTCAAGAGACCCAGTACTTC. It yields the protein CASSTLAGGPQETQYF.